This T cell receptor (beta chain) comes out of a study of T cells after yellow fever vaccination (dated by TCRdb to the late 2010s). Study-level background: The SMART-Seq v4 Ultra Low Input RNA kit was used to prepare libraries from fractions with low cell numbers. To follow T-cell clones before and after both primary and booster YFV17D yellow fever vaccination, bulk TCR alpha and beta repertoires underwent longitudinal sequencing. Two healthy male donors made up the cohort, one aged 18 to 29 years and the other aged 30 to 39 years. Blood samples were taken at several timepoints before and after primary and secondary immunization, and bulk PBMC replicates and cell subsets were isolated. Study-wide conclusions, independent of this receptor: Computational filtering was required because FACS-sorted repertoires could contain abundant contaminating clonotypes from the bulk population. Compared with the primary T-cell response, the secondary T-cell response was faster but weaker, reaching its peak on day 5 rather than on day 15. A small share of clonotypes was detected in both CD4 and CD8 compartments, with the overlap likely arising from convergent recombination. Only a couple of donors were included in the study, so the extent to which the findings can be generalized is limited. After the booster, most of the clones that had expanded following primary vaccination were detected again (almost 98% of CD4 and around 90% of CD8), which suggests that memory was broadly maintained.

A note on this clonotype: Its antigen target is currently unknown. The input lacks base qualities; no much larger clone sits a single base away.

The intended sense of this specimen's treatment or condition label: live attenuated yellow fever vaccine strain. At each blood-draw timepoint, two biological replicates of bulk PBMCs were obtained. PBMCs were isolated from peripheral blood using a standard Ficoll-Paque protocol. TriZol was used to extract RNA from bulk PBMCs, CD4 and CD8 fractions, and dextramer-positive and dextramer-negative fractions. From its cysteine to its phenylalanine, the CDR3 spans 15 amino acids. Only the CDR3 portion is preserved as DNA: 45 bases, with reading frame beginning at the first base. Reading the germline V gene gives CDR1 SGHTA and CDR2 FQGNSA. From V the trimming removes 5 bases and from J it removes 8 bases, while the gene matches leave 6 bases of the junction unaccounted for. Synthesis of TCR cDNA relied on 5'RACE template switching, a step that introduced a universal primer site along with unique molecular identifiers. Priming for cDNA synthesis came from both the TCR alpha and TCR beta constant segments. Library amplification involved two PCR steps, and the second step added sample barcodes and sequencing adapters. Sequencing of libraries was performed on Illumina HiSeq 2500 (2x100 bp) or NovaSeq (2x150 bp). The study's processing was this. Reads were demultiplexed and collapsed into UMI consensus sequences with MIGEC, and V(D)J alignment was performed with MiXCR. Using edgeR on replicate PBMC samples, clonotypes were called vaccine-responding if FDR was below 0.01 and the log2 fold change was above 5 up to day 15. Bulk clonotypes were assigned CD4 or CD8 identity according to which sequenced CD4 or CD8 repertoire held them at higher abundance. TCRdb trimmed public reads at Q25 via fastp, called clones via MiXCR and kept in-frame beta chains. Each CDR3 protein gets just one entry, which takes the most common genes and DNA from the rows behind it. The V and J calls shown here were made by TCRdb, not taken from the authors' results. The sample profile shows about 320,000 distinct CDR3 sequences; around 7% of them were found once. Around 17% of the sample is held by the ten biggest clonotypes.

The chain is made from TRBV7-2 and TRBJ2-1; TRBD2 matches 13 bases in the middle. This clonotype originated in a man aged 18 to 30 who received the YFV17D yellow fever vaccine. This specimen was PBMCs, taken about 49 days after the first yellow fever vaccination. For the CDR3, the sequence is CASSPTSGGRYEQFF. The bases read TGTGCCAGCAGCCCGACTAGCGGGGGGCGGTATGAGCAGTTCTTC.